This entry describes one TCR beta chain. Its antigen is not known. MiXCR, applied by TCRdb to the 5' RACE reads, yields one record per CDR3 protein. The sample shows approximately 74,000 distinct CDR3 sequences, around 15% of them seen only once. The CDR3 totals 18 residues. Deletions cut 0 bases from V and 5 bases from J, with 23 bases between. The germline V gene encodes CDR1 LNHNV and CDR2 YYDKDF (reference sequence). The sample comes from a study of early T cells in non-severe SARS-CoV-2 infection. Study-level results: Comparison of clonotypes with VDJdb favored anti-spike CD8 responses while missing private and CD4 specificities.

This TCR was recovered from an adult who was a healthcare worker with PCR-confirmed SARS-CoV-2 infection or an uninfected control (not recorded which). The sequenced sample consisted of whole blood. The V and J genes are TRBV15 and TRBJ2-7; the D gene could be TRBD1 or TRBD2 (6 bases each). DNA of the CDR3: TGTGCCACCAGCAGAGATAGGGGGAGGCAGGGCAGGAGGGACGAGCAGTACTTC. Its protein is CATSRDRGRQGRRDEQYF.